The 28 T cell receptor beta chains below come from one sample, sequenced in a study of cytomegalovirus exposure and HLA in healthy donors. It was with 60 Vbeta and 13 Jbeta primers that the PCR ran. Clones were read by immunoSEQ multiplex PCR, and TCRdb kept only the in-frame ones, dropping some. The sample contains some 170,000 clones, 70% to 90% of which appear only once. Specimen: PBMCs. The receptors shown here come from a woman under 30 in good health and CMV-seronegative.

This sequence joins TRBV28 and TRBJ2-1; TRBD2 matches at 13 bases. CDR3 length equals 15 residues. Germline CDR1 MDHEN, CDR2 SYDVKM. With 6 bases clipped from V and 6 bases from J, the junction kept 5 bases outside the gene matches. For the CDR3, the DNA is TGTGCCAGCAGAACTAGCGGGAGGGCCGGCAATGAGCAGTTCTTC. Translating gives CASRTSGRAGNEQFF.

The chain is built from TRBV29-1 and TRBJ2-3; a weak D match, TRBD1 (5 bases). V gave up 3 bases and J gave up 4 bases, with 8 bases separating them. Germline V gene lookup returns CDR1 SQVTM and CDR2 ANQGSEA. The length of the CDR3 is 12 residues. CDR3 in amino acids: CSVEQGPDTQYF. CDR3 coding DNA: TGCAGCGTTGAGCAGGGCCCAGATACGCAGTATTTT.

The CDR3 nucleotides read TGTGCCAGCAGCCAAGATGGGACTAGCGGAGGGAGTGAGCAGTTCTTC. It is translated as CASSQDGTSGGSEQFF. The V and J genes are TRBV4-2 and TRBJ2-1; 11 bases match TRBD2. This CDR3 contains 16 residues. Looked up from germline, CDR1 is LGHNA and CDR2 is YNFKEQ. J lost 9 bases, V lost 0 bases, and 7 bases had no gene match.

This clone has more than one count but fewer than ten. This chain links TRBV10-3 with TRBJ1-3, with a weak D call TRBD1 (5 bases). Per the germline V gene, CDR1 is ENHRY and CDR2 is SYGVKD. CDR3 length: 15 residues. The V end lost 5 bases, the J end lost 0 bases, and 11 bases lay between the germline ends. The chain's CDR3 is CAISPIQGSGNTIYF. CDR3 nucleotide sequence: TGTGCCATCAGTCCTATCCAGGGCTCTGGAAACACCATATATTTT.

The sample holds a few counts of this clone. The V call is TRBV6-5, the J call TRBJ2-1; a weak D match, TRBD1 (6 bases). V shed 5 bases and J shed 5 bases, with 13 bases lying between them. Germline V gene lookup returns CDR1 MNHEY and CDR2 SVGAGI. This CDR3 is built from 14 residues. Here the CDR3 DNA reads TGTGCCAGCAGTGAAACGGACAGCCACAATGAGCAGTTCTTC. Its translation is CASSETDSHNEQFF.

This chain joins TRBV12-5 and TRBJ2-6; 9 bases align to TRBD1. CDR1 is LGHNT, CDR2 FRNRAP, per germline. The CDR3 totals 18 residues. V dropped 7 bases and J dropped 1; count of bases not matched to a gene: 11. The DNA of the CDR3 is TGTGCTAGTGCCCCCTCACCGGGACAGGGATCTGGGGCCAACGTCCTGACTTTC. Encoded protein: CASAPSPGQGSGANVLTF. Looking up the rest from reference TRBV12-5 and TRBJ2-6 gives the full variable domain: DARVTQTPRHKVTEMGQEVTMRCQPILGHNTVFWYRQTMMQGLELLAYFRNRAPLDDSGMPKDRFSAEMPDATLATLKIQPSEPRDSAVYFCASAPSPGQGSGANVLTFGAGSRLTVL.

The chain joins TRBV7-6 to TRBJ2-6; tentative D call: TRBD1 (6 bases). The CDR3 sequence is 15 residues long. V lost 5 bases, J lost 4 bases, and 12 bases lay in between. The germline CDR1 and CDR2 sequences are SGHVS and FNYEAQ. DNA of the CDR3: TGTGCCAGCAGCGTAACAGGGCCCGGGGCCAACGTCCTGACTTTC. Amino acids: CASSVTGPGANVLTF.

CDR3 DNA: TGTGCCAGCTCACTTAACCGACAGGGGTCAGATAGCAATCAGCCCCAGCATTTT. It specifies CASSLNRQGSDSNQPQHF. This chain links TRBV18 with TRBJ1-5; 8 nucleotides line up with TRBD1. V was clipped by 4 bases and J by 0 bases; unmatched bases: 11. Germline CDR1 is KGHSH and CDR2 is LQKENI. The CDR3 is made up of 18 amino acids.

The chain couples TRBV10-1 to TRBJ2-3; the match to TRBD2 covers 8 bases. The CDR3 runs to 15 residues. The junction had 8 bases not matched to a gene; V was cut back by 5 bases and J by 4 bases. The germline V gene has CDR1 WNHNN and CDR2 SYGVQD (reference sequence). The CDR3 sequence is CASSKTSAGSDTQYF. CDR3 nucleotides: TGCGCCAGCAGTAAGACTAGCGCGGGCTCAGATACGCAGTATTTT.

The genes are TRBV6-1 and TRBJ2-7; weak D call: TRBD1 (5 bases). Germline values: CDR1 MNHNS, CDR2 SASEGT. The CDR3 totals 12 residues. Trimming pared 9 bases from V and 3 bases from J, leaving 12 bases between. The CDR3 sequence is CASRGNLYEQYF. CDR3 nucleotide sequence: TGTGCCAGTAGGGGCAATCTCTACGAGCAGTACTTC.

The table lists this clone with a count of one. The V and J genes are TRBV6-5 and TRBJ1-1; 10 nucleotides match TRBD1. The V and J ends lost 6 bases and 4 bases, in that order; junction bases with no gene match: 5. This CDR3 spans 14 amino acids. Germline V gene lookup returns CDR1 MNHEY and CDR2 SVGAGI. CDR3 residues: CASRTGGESTEAFF. The CDR3, as DNA: TGTGCCAGCAGGACAGGGGGCGAGAGCACTGAAGCTTTCTTT.

V and J are TRBV9 and TRBJ2-5; 9 bases are a match to TRBD1. Looked up from germline, CDR1 is SGDLS and CDR2 is YYNGEE. The V segment lost 4 bases and the J segment 3 bases; nucleotides outside the gene matches: 7. This CDR3 is 15 amino acids long. The CDR3 here is CASSPYRDREETQYF. CDR3 DNA sequence: TGTGCCAGCAGCCCCTACCGGGACAGGGAAGAGACCCAGTACTTC.

The chain employs TRBV2 and TRBJ2-4; 8 bases are a match to TRBD1. Germline-derived CDR1 and CDR2 are SNHLY and FYNNEI. The CDR3 is 15 residues long. V was pared by 5 bases and J by 3 bases, with 6 bases of the junction left unmatched. For the CDR3, the DNA is TGTGCCAGCAGTTCCGAACAGGGGGTCAAAAACATTCAGTACTTC. Residues: CASSSEQGVKNIQYF.

The gene calls are TRBV10-3 and TRBJ2-7, with 9 bases aligning to TRBD1. The CDR3 runs to 15 residues. The V gene's germline CDR1 is ENHRY and CDR2 SYGVKD. The V and J ends lost 4 bases and 0 bases, in that order; junction bases with no gene match: 4. This CDR3 is CAISARTGDSYEQYF. The CDR3 DNA is TGTGCCATCAGTGCAAGGACAGGGGACTCCTACGAGCAGTACTTC.

This clone was detected a few times. V gene TRBV19 combines with J gene TRBJ1-1; D is perhaps TRBD1 (5 bases). CDR1 is LNHDA, CDR2 SQIVND, per germline (reference sequence). This CDR3 has 15 amino acids. V shed 6 bases and J shed 1 base, with 15 bases lying between them. The DNA of the CDR3 is TGTGCCAGTAGCCCTGGAGGCGGGGGGAACACTGAAGCTTTCTTT. Protein: CASSPGGGGNTEAFF.

The CDR3 protein is CASSQDDGKGNTGELFF. CDR3 coding DNA: TGTGCCAGCAGCCAAGATGACGGGAAAGGGAACACCGGGGAGCTGTTTTTT. J is TRBJ2-2 and V is TRBV14, with D possibly TRBD2 on 5 matching bases. Germline V CDR1 and CDR2: SGHDN, FVKESK. The CDR3 runs 17 residues. Trimming pared 0 bases from V and 1 base from J, leaving 12 bases between.

This clone was detected once. The J gene is TRBJ2-7, the V gene TRBV19; maybe TRBD1 (6 bases). Per the germline V gene, CDR1 is LNHDA and CDR2 is SQIVND (reference sequence). CDR3 length: 15 residues. V gave up 3 bases and J gave up 5 bases, with 17 bases separating them. The CDR3 bases are TGTGCCAGTAGTATTGCAAGGGGGAAATTCCACGAGCAGTACTTC. Residues: CASSIARGKFHEQYF.

V usage is TRBV29-1 and J usage is TRBJ2-5; maybe TRBD2 (6 bases). Trimming shortened V by 5 bases and J by 1 base, and 14 bases separated the two germline ends. The CDR3 sequence is 14 residues long. CDR1 SQVTM and CDR2 ANQGSEA come from the germline V gene. The CDR3 region is CSVPGALTQETQYF. In DNA form, the CDR3 reads TGCAGCGTTCCGGGAGCGCTTACCCAAGAGACCCAGTACTTC.

The rearrangement joins TRBV6-1 to TRBJ1-2; no reliable D call. Germline values: CDR1 MNHNS, CDR2 SASEGT. The CDR3 runs to 16 residues. V lost 0 bases to trimming and J lost 6 bases, with 17 bases between them. CDR3 region: CASSEAAGLVYHGYTF. The CDR3 region has the DNA TGTGCCAGCAGTGAAGCGGCGGGTTTGGTTTATCATGGCTACACCTTC.

The chain uses TRBV10-1 and TRBJ1-2; D is unresolved. V was shortened by 9 bases and J by 2 bases, with 10 bases between the two germline ends. Per the germline V gene, CDR1 is WNHNN and CDR2 is SYGVQD (reference sequence). This CDR3 contains 12 residues. CDR3 in DNA: TGCGCCAGTAAGGCCGGGAACTATGGCTACACCTTC. As protein: CASKAGNYGYTF.

The J gene is TRBJ1-1, the V gene TRBV4-1; tentative D call: TRBD1 (5 bases). The ends were cut back, 3 bases at V and 1 base at J, with 18 bases in the middle. Per the germline V gene, CDR1 is MGHRA and CDR2 is YSYEKL. The length of the CDR3 is 17 residues. The CDR3 nucleotides read TGCGCCAGCAGCCAGTACTTTTCCCGCGGGGGGAACACTGAAGCTTTCTTT. This sequence encodes CASSQYFSRGGNTEAFF.

The rearrangement uses TRBV5-1 and TRBJ1-6; a possible D gene is TRBD1 (6 bases). V was cut by 3 bases and J by 7 bases, with 14 bases left in between. Germline values: CDR1 SGHRS, CDR2 YFSETQ. The CDR3 is 15 residues long. The CDR3 DNA follows: TGCGCCAGCAGCTCCGACAGGACCAGGAATTCACCCCTCCACTTT. Encoded protein: CASSSDRTRNSPLHF.

This clone was counted a few times. The chain is built from TRBV18 and TRBJ2-7; D unresolved. In germline, CDR1 is KGHSH, CDR2 LQKENI. Between the trimmed V and J ends, which lost 4 bases and 2 bases, there was a span of 6 bases. The CDR3 length is 12 residues. CDR3 in DNA: TGTGCCAGCTCACTAGAAACCTACGAGCAGTACTTC. The encoded protein is CASSLETYEQYF.

The chain has TRBV6-1 and TRBJ1-1; D gene uncertain. The germline V gene encodes CDR1 MNHNS and CDR2 SASEGT. The CDR3 sequence is 14 residues long. Trimming pared 6 bases from V and 3 bases from J, leaving 14 bases between. The DNA for the CDR3 is TGTGCCAGCAGCCTGAAGCGGGCAGACACTGAAGCTTTCTTT. Protein: CASSLKRADTEAFF.

V usage is TRBV19 and J usage is TRBJ2-6; tentatively, D is TRBD1 (6 bases). The CDR3 is 16 amino acids. The germline CDR1 and CDR2 sequences are LNHDA and SQIVND (reference sequence). V lost 7 bases to trimming and J lost 0 bases, with 13 bases between them. CDR3 bases: TGTGCCAGTACCACAGGGAAGACCTCTGGGGCCAACGTCCTGACTTTC. Translating gives CASTTGKTSGANVLTF. Variable domain in full (rest from reference TRBV19 and TRBJ2-6): DGGITQSPKYLFRKEGQNVTLSCEQNLNHDAMYWYRQDPGQGLRLIYYSQIVNDFQKGDIAEGYSVSREKKESFPLTVTSAQKNPTAFYLCASTTGKTSGANVLTFGAGSRLTVL.

This sequence joins TRBV5-6 and TRBJ2-7; D might be TRBD2 (6 bases). The germline V gene has CDR1 SGHDT and CDR2 YYEEEE. The CDR3 has 13 residues. Trimming left V 0 bases short and J 3 bases short, with 7 bases between. Here the CDR3 reads CASSLGSGYEQYF. In nucleotides, the CDR3 is TGTGCCAGCAGCTTGGGTAGCGGCTACGAGCAGTACTTC. Based on the CDR3 plus reference TRBV5-6 and TRBJ2-7, the full variable domain is DAGVTQSPTHLIKTRGQQVTLRCSPKSGHDTVSWYQQALGQGPQFIFQYYEEEERQRGNFPDRFSGHQFPNYSSELNVNALLLGDSALYLCASSLGSGYEQYFGPGTRLTVT.

The chain carries TRBV7-9 and TRBJ1-4; no definite D call. CDR1 SEHNR and CDR2 FQNEAQ come from the germline V gene (reference sequence). Trimming pared 2 bases from V and 5 bases from J, leaving 9 bases between. There are 14 residues in the CDR3. CDR3 DNA sequence: TGTGCCAGCAGCTTATCTGGGAGCAATGAAAAACTGTTTTTT. It yields the protein CASSLSGSNEKLFF.

This sequence joins TRBV6-1 and TRBJ1-5; 7 bases are shared with TRBD1. The germline gives CDR1 MNHNS, CDR2 SASEGT. Trimming took 2 bases from V and 2 from J; bases not matched to a gene: 6. The CDR3 length is 16 residues. The CDR3 nucleotides are TGTGCCAGCAGTGAAATACCAGGGGGACGCAATCAGCCCCAGCATTTT. Protein sequence: CASSEIPGGRNQPQHF.